This is a list of T cell receptor beta chains from one sample in a study of shared clonotypes between healthy human individuals. The data were produced by immunoSEQ multiplex PCR, yet TCRdb's version contains in-frame clones alone and is incomplete. Of around 2,100,000 clones listed, roughly 95% are singletons. Material for sequencing was naive CD8+ T cells sorted from blood. These receptor sequences come from a man younger than 35 in good health. Each CDR3 is given with its conserved first and last residue. Fields, in order: J gene, clone size, D gene, V gene, CDR3 DNA, CDR3 protein. D genes are given only for firm matches. Not every row has a clone size; where given, it reads once, few, many or a size class.

>TRBJ1-2|-|TRBD1|TRBV27
TGTGCCAGCAGTCCCAGGACAGGGGGAGATTACACCTTC
CASSPRTGGDYTF
>TRBJ2-5|-|-|TRBV11-2
TGTGCCAGCAGCTTCCCCCCCGGGGGGACCCAGTACTTC
CASSFPPGGTQYF
>TRBJ2-1|-|-|TRBV5-1
TGCGCCAGCAGCCTAGACTGGGAGCAGTTCTTC
CASSLDWEQFF
>TRBJ1-1|-|-|TRBV7-2
TGTGCCAGCAGCCTGACGAACACTGAAGCTTTCTTT
CASSLTNTEAFF
>TRBJ2-7|-|-|TRBV30
TGTGCCTGGCGACAAAGCTCCTACGAGCAGTACTTC
CAWRQSSYEQYF
>TRBJ2-1|-|-|TRBV6-5
TGTGCCAGCTCTAATGGGGAGAATGAGCAGTTCTTC
CASSNGENEQFF
>TRBJ2-1|-|TRBD2|TRBV7-2
TGTGCCAGCAGGCGCAAGCGGGAGGTGTACAATGAGCAGTTCTTC
CASRRKREVYNEQFF
>TRBJ2-1|once|TRBD2|TRBV18
TGTGCCAGCTCCTCGGAAGGACTAGCGGGAGTTTACAATGAGCAGTTCTTC
CASSSEGLAGVYNEQFF
>TRBJ2-5|-|TRBD2|TRBV11-2
TGTGCCAGCAGCTTACCAGCGGGGGGGCCATCAGAGACCCAGTACTTC
CASSLPAGGPSETQYF
>TRBJ2-7|-|-|TRBV15
TGTGCCACCAGCGATGGCTACGAGCAGTACTTC
CATSDGYEQYF
>TRBJ1-2|few|-|TRBV9
TGTGCCAGCAGCGTAGTGGGGGTAGGTGACTATGGCTACACCTTC
CASSVVGVGDYGYTF